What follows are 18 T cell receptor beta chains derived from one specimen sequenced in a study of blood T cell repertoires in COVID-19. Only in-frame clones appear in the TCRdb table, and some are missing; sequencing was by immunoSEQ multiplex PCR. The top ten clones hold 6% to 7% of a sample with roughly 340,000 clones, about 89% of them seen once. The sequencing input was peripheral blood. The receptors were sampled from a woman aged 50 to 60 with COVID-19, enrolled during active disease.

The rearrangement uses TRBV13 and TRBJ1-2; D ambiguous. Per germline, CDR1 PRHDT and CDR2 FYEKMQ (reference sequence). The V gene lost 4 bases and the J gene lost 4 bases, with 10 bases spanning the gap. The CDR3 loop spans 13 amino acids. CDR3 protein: CASSSFSGYGYTF. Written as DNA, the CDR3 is TGTGCCAGCAGCTCTTTCTCGGGCTATGGCTACACCTTC.

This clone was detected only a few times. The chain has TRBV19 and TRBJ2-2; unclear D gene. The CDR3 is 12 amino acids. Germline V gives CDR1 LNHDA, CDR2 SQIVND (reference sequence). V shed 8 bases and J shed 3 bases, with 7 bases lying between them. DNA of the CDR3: TGTGCCAGTTCCGAGTACACCGGGGAGCTGTTTTTT. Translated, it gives CASSEYTGELFF.

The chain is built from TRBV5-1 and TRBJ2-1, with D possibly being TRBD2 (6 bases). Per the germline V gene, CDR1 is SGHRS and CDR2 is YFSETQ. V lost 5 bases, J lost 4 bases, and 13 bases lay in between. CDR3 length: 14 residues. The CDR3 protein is CASSSGLRYNEQFF. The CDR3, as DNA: TGCGCCAGCAGTAGCGGACTTCGATACAATGAGCAGTTCTTC. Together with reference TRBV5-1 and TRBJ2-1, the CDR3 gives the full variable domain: KAGVTQTPRYLIKTRGQQVTLSCSPISGHRSVSWYQQTPGQGLQFLFEYFSETQRNKGNFPGRFSGRQFSNSRSEMNVSTLELGDSALYLCASSSGLRYNEQFFGPGTRLTVL.

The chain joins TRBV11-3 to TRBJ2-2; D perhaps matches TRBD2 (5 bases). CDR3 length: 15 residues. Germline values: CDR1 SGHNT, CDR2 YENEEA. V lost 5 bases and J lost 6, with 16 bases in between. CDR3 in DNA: TGTGCCAGCAGCCACCTTACGAGGGCCCCCGGGGAGCTGTTTTTT. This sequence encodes CASSHLTRAPGELFF.

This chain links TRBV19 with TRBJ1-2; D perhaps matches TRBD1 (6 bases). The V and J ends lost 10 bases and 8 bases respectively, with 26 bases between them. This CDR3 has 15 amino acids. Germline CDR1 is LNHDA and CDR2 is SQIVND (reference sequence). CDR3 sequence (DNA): TGTGCCACCAGAGACTCGCCCAGGGGTTTGAGCGGCTACACCTTC. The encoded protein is CATRDSPRGLSGYTF.

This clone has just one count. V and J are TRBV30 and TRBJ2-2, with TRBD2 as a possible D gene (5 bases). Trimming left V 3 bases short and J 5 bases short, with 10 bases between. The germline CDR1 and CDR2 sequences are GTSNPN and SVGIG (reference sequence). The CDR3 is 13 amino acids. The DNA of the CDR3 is TGTGCCTGGAGGCCTACTAGGACCGGGGAGCTGTTTTTT. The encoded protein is CAWRPTRTGELFF.

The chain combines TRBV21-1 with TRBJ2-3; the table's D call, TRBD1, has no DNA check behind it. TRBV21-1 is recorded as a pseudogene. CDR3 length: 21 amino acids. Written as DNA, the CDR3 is TGTGCCAGCAGCGCCCCCAAACCAGACAGACACAATACTACCCGCACAGATACGCAGTATTTT. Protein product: CASSAPKPDRHNTTRTDTQYF.

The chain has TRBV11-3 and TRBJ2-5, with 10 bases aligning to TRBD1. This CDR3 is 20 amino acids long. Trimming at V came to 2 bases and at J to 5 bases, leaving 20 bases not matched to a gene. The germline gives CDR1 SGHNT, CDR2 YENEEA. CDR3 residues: CASSLQYLDRGRSLGETQYF. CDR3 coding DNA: TGTGCCAGCAGCTTACAATACCTCGACAGGGGGCGATCCTTGGGGGAGACCCAGTACTTC.

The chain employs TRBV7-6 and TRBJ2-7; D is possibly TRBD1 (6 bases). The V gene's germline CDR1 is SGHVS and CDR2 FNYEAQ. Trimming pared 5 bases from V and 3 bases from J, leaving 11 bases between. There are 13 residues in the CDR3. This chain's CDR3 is CASSAGTYYEQYF. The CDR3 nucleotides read TGTGCCAGCAGCGCCGGGACATACTACGAGCAGTACTTC.

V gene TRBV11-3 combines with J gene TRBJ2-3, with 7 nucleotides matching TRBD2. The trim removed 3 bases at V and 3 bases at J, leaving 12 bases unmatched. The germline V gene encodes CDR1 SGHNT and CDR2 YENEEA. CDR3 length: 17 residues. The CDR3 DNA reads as TGTGCCAGCAGCTTCTCACTGGCGGGAGTTGCAACAGATACGCAGTATTTT. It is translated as CASSFSLAGVATDTQYF.

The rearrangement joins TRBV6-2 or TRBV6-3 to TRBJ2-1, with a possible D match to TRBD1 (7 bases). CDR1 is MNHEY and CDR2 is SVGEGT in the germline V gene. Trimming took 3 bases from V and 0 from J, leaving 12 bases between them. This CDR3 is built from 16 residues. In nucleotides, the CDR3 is TGTGCCAGCAGTTATATGCGGGACAGCTCCTACAATGAGCAGTTCTTC. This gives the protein CASSYMRDSSYNEQFF.

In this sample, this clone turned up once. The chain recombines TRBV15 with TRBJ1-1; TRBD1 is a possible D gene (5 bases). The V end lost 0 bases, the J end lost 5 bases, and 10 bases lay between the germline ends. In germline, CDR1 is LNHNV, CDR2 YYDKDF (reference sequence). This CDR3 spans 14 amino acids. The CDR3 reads CATSRDHPGTEAFF. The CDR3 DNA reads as TGTGCCACCAGCAGAGATCATCCAGGGACTGAAGCTTTCTTT.

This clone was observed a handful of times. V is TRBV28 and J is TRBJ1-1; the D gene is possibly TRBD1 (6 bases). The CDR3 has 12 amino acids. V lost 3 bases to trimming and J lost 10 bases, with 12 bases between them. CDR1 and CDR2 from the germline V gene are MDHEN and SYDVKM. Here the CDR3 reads CASSFGGRLAFF. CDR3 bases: TGTGCCAGCAGTTTCGGGGGGCGTCTAGCTTTCTTT. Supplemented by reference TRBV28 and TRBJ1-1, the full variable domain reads DVKVTQSSRYLVKRTGEKVFLECVQDMDHENMFWYRQDPGLGLRLIYFSYDVKMKEKGDIPEGYSVSREKKERFSLILESASTNQTSMYLCASSFGGRLAFFGQGTRLTVV.

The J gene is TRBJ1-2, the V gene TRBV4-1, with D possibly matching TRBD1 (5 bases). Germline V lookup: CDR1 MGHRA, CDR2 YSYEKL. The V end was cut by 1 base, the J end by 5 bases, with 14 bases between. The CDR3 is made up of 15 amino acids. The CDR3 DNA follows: TGCGCCAGCAGCCAAGGTGTGCAGGGCCTATATGGCTACACCTTC. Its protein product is CASSQGVQGLYGYTF.

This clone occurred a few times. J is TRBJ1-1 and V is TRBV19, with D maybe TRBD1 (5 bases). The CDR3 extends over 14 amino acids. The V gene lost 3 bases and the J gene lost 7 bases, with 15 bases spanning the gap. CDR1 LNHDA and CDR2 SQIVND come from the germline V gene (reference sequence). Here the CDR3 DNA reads TGTGCCAGTAGTATCCAGGGAGGGCGGGTTGAAGCTTTCTTT. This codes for CASSIQGGRVEAFF.

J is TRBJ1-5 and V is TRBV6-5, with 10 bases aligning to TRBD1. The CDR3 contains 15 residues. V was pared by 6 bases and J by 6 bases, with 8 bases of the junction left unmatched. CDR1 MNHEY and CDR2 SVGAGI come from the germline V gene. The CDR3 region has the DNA TGTGCCAGCAGATACCTAGGACAGGGGGGTCAGCCCCAGCATTTT. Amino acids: CASRYLGQGGQPQHF.

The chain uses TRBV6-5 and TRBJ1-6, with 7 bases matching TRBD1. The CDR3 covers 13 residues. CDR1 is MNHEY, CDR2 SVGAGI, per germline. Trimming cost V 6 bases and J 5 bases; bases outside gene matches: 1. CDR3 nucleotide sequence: TGTGCCAGCAGGGGACAGAATAATTCACCCCTCCACTTT. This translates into CASRGQNNSPLHF.

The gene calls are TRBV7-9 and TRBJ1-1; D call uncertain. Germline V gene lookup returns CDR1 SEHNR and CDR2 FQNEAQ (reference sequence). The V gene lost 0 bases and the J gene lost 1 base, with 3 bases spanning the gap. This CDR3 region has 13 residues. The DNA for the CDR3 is TGTGCCAGCAGCTTAGCGCGGAACACTGAAGCTTTCTTT. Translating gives CASSLARNTEAFF.